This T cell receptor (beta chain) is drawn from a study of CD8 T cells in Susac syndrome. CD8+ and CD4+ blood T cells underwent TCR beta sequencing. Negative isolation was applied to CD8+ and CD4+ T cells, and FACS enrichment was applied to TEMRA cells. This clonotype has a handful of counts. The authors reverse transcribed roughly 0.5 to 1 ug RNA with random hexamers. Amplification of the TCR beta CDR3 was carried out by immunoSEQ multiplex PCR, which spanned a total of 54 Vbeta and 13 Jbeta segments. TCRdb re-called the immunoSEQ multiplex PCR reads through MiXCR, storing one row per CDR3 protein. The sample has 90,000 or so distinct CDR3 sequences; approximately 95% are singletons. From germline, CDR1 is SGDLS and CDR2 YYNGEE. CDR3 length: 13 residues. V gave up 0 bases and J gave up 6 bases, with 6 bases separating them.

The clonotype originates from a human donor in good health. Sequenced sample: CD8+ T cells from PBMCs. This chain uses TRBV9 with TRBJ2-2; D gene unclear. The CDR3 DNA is TGTGCCAGCAGCGTAGGCCCCCCCGGGGAGCTGTTTTTT. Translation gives CASSVGPPGELFF.